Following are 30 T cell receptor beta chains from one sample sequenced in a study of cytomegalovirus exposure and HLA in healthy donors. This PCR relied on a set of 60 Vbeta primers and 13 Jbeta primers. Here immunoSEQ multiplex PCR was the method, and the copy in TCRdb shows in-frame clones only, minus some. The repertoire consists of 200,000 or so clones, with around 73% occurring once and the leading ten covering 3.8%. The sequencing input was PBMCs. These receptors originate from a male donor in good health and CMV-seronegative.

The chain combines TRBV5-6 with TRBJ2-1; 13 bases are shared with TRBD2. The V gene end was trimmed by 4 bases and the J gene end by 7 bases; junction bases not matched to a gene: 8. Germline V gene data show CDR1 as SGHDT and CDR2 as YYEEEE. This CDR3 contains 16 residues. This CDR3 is CASSNRLAGGKNEQFF. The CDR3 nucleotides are TGTGCCAGCAGCAACAGACTAGCGGGAGGTAAGAATGAGCAGTTCTTC.

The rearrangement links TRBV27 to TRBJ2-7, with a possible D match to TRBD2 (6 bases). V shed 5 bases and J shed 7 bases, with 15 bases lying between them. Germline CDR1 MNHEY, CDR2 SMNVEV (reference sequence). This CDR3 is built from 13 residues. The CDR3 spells CASSPFDGGEQYF. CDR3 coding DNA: TGTGCCAGCAGTCCCTTCGACGGAGGGGAGCAGTACTTC.

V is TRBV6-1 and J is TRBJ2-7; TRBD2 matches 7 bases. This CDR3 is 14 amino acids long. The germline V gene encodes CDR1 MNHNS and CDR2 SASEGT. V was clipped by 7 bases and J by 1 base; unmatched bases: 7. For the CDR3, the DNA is TGTGCCAGCACTTGGGAGGGGATGTCCTACGAGCAGTACTTC. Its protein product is CASTWEGMSYEQYF.

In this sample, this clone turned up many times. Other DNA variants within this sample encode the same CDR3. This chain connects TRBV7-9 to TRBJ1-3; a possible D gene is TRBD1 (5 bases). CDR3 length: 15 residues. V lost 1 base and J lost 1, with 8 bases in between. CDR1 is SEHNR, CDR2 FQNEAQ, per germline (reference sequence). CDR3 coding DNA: TGTGCCAGCAGCTTAGAATCAGGGTCTGGAAACACCATATATTTT. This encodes CASSLESGSGNTIYF.

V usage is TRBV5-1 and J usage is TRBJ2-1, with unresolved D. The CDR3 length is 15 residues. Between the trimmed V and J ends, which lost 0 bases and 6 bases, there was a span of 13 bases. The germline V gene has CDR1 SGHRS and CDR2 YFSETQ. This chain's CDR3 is CASSLAGYLGNEQFF. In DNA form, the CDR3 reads TGCGCCAGCAGCTTGGCCGGGTACTTGGGCAATGAGCAGTTCTTC.

The CDR3 nucleotides read TGTGCCAGCAGCGAACAGGGGAGGCAAAATCAGCCCCAGCATTTT. Its protein product is CASSEQGRQNQPQHF. The gene calls are TRBV6-6 and TRBJ1-5; TRBD1 matches at 7 bases. Germline V gene lookup returns CDR1 MNHNY and CDR2 SVGAGI (reference sequence). This CDR3 has 15 amino acids. V gave up 6 bases and J gave up 4 bases; unmatched junction bases: 9.

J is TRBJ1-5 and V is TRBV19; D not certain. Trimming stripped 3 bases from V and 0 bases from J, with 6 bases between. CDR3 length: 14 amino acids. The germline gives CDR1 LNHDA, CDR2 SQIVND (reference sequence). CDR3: CASSISHSNQPQHF. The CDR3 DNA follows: TGTGCCAGTAGTATCTCACATAGCAATCAGCCCCAGCATTTT.

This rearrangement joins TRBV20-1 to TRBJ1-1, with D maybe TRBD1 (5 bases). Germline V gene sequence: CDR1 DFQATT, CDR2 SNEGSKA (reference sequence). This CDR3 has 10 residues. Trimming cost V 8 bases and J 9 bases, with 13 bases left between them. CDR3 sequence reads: CSWFQGKAFF. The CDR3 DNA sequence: TGCAGTTGGTTCCAGGGAAAAGCTTTCTTT.

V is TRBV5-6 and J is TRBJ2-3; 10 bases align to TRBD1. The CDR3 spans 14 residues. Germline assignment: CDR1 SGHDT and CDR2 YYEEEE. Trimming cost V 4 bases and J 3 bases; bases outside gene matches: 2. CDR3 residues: CASSTGQGTDTQYF. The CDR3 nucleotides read TGTGCCAGCAGCACGGGACAGGGGACAGATACGCAGTATTTT.

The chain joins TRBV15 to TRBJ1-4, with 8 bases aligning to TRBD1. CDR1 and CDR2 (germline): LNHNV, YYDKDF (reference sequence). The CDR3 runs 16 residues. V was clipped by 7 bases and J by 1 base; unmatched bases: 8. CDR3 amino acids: CATKGQGFRTNEKLFF. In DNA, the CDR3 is TGTGCCACCAAAGGACAGGGCTTCCGAACTAATGAAAAACTGTTTTTT.

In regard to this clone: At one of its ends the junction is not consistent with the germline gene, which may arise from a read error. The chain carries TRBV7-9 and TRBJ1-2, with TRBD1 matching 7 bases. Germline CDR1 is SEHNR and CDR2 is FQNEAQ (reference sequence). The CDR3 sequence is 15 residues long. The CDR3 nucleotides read TGTTCCAGCAGCTTAGTGGGGACAGTCTCCTATGGCTACACCTTC. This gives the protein CSSSLVGTVSYGYTF.

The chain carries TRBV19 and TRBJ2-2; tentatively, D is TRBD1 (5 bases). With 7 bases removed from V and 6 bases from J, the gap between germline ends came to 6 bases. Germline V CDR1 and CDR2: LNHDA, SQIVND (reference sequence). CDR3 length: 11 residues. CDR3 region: CASTTAGELFF. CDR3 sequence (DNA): TGTGCCAGTACGACAGCCGGGGAGCTGTTTTTT. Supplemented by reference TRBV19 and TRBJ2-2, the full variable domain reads DGGITQSPKYLFRKEGQNVTLSCEQNLNHDAMYWYRQDPGQGLRLIYYSQIVNDFQKGDIAEGYSVSREKKESFPLTVTSAQKNPTAFYLCASTTAGELFFGEGSRLTVL.

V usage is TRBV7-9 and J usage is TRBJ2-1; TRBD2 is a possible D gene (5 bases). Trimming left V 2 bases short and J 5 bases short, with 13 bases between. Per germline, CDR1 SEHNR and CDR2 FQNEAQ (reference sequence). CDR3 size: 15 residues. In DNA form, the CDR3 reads TGTGCCAGCAGCTTACTATCCGGGGAAGACAATGAGCAGTTCTTC. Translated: CASSLLSGEDNEQFF. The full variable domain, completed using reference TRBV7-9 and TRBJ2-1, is DTGVSQNPRHKITKRGQNVTFRCDPISEHNRLYWYRQTLGQGPEFLTYFQNEAQLEKSRLLSDRFSAERPKGSFSTLEIQRTEQGDSAMYLCASSLLSGEDNEQFFGPGTRLTVL.

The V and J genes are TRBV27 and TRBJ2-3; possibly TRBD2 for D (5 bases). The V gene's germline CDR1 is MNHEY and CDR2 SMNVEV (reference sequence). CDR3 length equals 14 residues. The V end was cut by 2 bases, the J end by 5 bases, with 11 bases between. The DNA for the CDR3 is TGTGCCAGCAGTTTACTGTCCCGGGGAGATACGCAGTATTTT. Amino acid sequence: CASSLLSRGDTQYF.

In nucleotides, the CDR3 is TGTGCCAGCAGCTTAGCGGGAGGGACTAACACTGAAGCTTTCTTT. Its protein is CASSLAGGTNTEAFF. The V gene is TRBV7-2, the J gene TRBJ1-1, with a possible D match to TRBD1 (5 bases). CDR3 length: 15 residues. Germline CDR1 reads SGHTA; CDR2 reads FQGNSA. Trimming shortened V by 0 bases and J by 2 bases, and 10 bases separated the two germline ends.

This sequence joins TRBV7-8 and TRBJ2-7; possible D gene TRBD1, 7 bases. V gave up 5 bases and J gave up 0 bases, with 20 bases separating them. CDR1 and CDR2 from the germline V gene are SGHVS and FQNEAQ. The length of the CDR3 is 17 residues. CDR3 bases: TGTGCCAGCAGCGCTAACCAGGGGGGCGTCGTCTCCTACGAGCAGTACTTC. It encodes CASSANQGGVVSYEQYF.

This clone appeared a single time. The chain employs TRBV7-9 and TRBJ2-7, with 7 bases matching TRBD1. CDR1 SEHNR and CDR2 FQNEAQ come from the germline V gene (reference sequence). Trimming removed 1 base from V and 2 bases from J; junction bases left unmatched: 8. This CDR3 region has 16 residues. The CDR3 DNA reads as TGTGCCAGCAGCTTAGGAGGTAGACAGGGTACCTACGAGCAGTACTTC. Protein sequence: CASSLGGRQGTYEQYF.

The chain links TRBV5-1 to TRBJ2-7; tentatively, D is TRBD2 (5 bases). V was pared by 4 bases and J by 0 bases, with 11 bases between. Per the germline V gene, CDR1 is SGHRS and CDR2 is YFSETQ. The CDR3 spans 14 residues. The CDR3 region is CASSGRGTSYEQYF. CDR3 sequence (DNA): TGCGCCAGCAGCGGTCGGGGTACCTCCTACGAGCAGTACTTC. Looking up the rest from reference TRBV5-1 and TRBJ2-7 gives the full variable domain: KAGVTQTPRYLIKTRGQQVTLSCSPISGHRSVSWYQQTPGQGLQFLFEYFSETQRNKGNFPGRFSGRQFSNSRSEMNVSTLELGDSALYLCASSGRGTSYEQYFGPGTRLTVT.

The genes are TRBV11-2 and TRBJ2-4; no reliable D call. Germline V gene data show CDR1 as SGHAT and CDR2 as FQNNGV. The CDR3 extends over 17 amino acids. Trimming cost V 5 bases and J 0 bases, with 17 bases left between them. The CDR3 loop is CASSHPYDTLAKNIQYF. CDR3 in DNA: TGTGCCAGCAGCCACCCATATGACACACTAGCCAAAAACATTCAGTACTTC.

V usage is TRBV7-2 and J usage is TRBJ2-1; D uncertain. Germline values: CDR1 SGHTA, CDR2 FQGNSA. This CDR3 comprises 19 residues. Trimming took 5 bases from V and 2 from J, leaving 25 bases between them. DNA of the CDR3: TGTGCCAGCAGCCCCTATCCCCCATTGGAGAGGTTGACCTACAATGAGCAGTTCTTC. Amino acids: CASSPYPPLERLTYNEQFF. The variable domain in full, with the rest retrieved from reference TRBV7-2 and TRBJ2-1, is GAGVSQSPSNKVTEKGKDVELRCDPISGHTALYWYRQSLGQGLEFLIYFQGNSAPDKSGLPSDRFSAERTGGSVSTLTIQRTQQEDSAVYLCASSPYPPLERLTYNEQFFGPGTRLTVL.

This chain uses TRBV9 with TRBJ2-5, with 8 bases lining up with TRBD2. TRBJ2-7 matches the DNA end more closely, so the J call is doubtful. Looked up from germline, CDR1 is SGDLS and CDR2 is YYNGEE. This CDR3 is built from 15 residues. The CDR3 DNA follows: TGTGCCAGCAGCGTTTACCCCGGGACTAGCTACGAGCAGTACTTC. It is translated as CASSVYPGTSYEQYF.

The CDR3 sequence is CASSLEGQGAHEQYF. The CDR3 DNA reads TGCGCCAGCAGCTTGGAGGGACAGGGGGCCCACGAGCAGTACTTC. The V and J genes are TRBV5-1 and TRBJ2-7; 12 bases align to TRBD1. V dropped 0 bases and J dropped 5; count of bases not matched to a gene: 3. Germline V gene sequence: CDR1 SGHRS, CDR2 YFSETQ. The CDR3 is 15 amino acids.

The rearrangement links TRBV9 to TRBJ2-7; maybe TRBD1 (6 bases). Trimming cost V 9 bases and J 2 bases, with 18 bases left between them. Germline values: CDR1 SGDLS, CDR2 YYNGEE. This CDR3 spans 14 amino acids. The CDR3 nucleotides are TGTGCCATGATATTCAGGGGCAGCACCTACGAGCAGTACTTC. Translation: CAMIFRGSTYEQYF.

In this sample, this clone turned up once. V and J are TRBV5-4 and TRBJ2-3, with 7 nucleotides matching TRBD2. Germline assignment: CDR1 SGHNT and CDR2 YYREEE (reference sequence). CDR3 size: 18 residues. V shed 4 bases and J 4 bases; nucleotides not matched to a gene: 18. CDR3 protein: CASSDGRGGLVLADTQYF. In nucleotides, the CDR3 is TGTGCCAGCAGCGACGGACGGGGAGGGCTGGTTCTGGCAGATACGCAGTATTTT.

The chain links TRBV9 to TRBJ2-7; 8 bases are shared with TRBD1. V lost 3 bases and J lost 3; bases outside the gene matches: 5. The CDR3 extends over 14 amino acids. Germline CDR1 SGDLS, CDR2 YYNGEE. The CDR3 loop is CASSGGTGGYEQYF. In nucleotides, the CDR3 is TGTGCCAGCAGCGGCGGGACAGGCGGCTACGAGCAGTACTTC.

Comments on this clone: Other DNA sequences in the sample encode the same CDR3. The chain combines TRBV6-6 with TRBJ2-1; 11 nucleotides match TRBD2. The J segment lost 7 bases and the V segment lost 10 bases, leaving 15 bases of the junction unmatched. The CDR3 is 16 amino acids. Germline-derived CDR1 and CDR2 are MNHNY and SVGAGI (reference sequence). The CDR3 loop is CAILPLAGGPVNEQFF. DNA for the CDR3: TGTGCCATCCTTCCGTTAGCGGGGGGGCCTGTGAATGAGCAGTTCTTC.

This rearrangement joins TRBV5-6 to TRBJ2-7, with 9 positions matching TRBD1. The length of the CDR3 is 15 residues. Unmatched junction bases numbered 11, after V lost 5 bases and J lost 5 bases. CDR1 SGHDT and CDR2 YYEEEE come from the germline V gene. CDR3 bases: TGTGCCAGCAGGGGCCCCGGGACAGGGACCGACGAGCAGTACTTC. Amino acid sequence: CASRGPGTGTDEQYF.

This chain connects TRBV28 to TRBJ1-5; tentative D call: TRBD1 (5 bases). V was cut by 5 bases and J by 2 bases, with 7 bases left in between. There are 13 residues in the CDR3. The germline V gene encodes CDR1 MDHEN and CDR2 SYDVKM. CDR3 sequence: CASSGRGNQPQHF. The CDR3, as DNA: TGTGCCAGCAGTGGCAGGGGCAATCAGCCCCAGCATTTT.

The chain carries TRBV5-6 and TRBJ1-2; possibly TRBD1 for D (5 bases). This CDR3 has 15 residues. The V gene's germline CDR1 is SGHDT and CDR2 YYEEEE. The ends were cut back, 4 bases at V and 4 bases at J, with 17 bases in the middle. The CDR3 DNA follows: TGTGCCAGCAGCCCTAGGCGGGGGATAGGCTATGGCTACACCTTC. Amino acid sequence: CASSPRRGIGYGYTF.

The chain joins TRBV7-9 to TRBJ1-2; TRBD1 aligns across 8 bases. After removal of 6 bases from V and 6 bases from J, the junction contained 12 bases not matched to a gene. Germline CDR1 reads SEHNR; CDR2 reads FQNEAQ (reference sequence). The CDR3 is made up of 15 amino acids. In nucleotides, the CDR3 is TGTGCCAGCAGTTACAACAGGGGGGTTGCAGATGGCTACACCTTC. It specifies CASSYNRGVADGYTF.